What follows is one TCR beta chain and its context. This specimen comes from a study of T cell clones after liver transplantation. Study-wide background: Third-party-reactive TCRbeta sequences from pre-transplant mixed lymphocyte reactions served as antigen-independent comparators. Tolerance: complete withdrawal held at least one year, liver enzymes staying within twice normal.

The data were produced by immunoSEQ multiplex PCR, yet TCRdb's version contains in-frame clones alone and is incomplete. The table shows tens of thousands of clones, with roughly 71% occurring only once. The V segment lost 9 bases and the J segment 2 bases; nucleotides outside the gene matches: 7. This CDR3 is 15 amino acids long. Looked up from germline, CDR1 is ENHRY and CDR2 is SYGVKD. The chain links TRBV10-3 to TRBJ2-2, with TRBD1 identical over 9 bases. The receptor comes from a human patient who received a liver transplant. The T cells may come from the graft donor. The specimen comprised CD4+ T cells from blood, sampled at the 22-month timepoint. In DNA, the CDR3 is TGTGCCATGGGGACAGGGATCGGTAACACCGGGGAGCTGTTTTTT. Translation: CAMGTGIGNTGELFF.